This T cell receptor (beta chain) was recovered during a study of regulatory T cells in long-lasting Graves disease. Study overall: Graves' disease counted as persistent after over 5 years of antithyroid drugs with positive TSH receptor antibodies.

Arm-PCR of CDR3 regions and iRepertoire HTBI primers were used to build TCR beta libraries. A single record per CDR3 protein comes from TCRdb applying MiXCR to the multiplex PCR reads. The table lists 700,000 or so distinct CDR3 sequences, approximately 29% of them singletons, with about 42% in the top ten. Time point indicated: persistent/refractory GD, antithyroid drugs over 5 years with positive TRAb. RNA from PBMCs was the source of the TCR library. Patients came from an endocrinology department in Xi'an, China. This clonotype was detected many times. The source is a female donor with Graves disease. The specimen was peripheral blood mononuclear cells (PBMCs), collected when the disease was refractory, from a patient treated with antithyroid drugs.

This CDR3 is CASSYLDRGYEQYF. CDR3 in DNA: TGTGCCAGCAGTTACTTGGACAGGGGTTACGAGCAGTACTTC. The J gene is TRBJ2-7, the V gene TRBV6-5; 9 nucleotides align to TRBD1. The CDR3 extends over 14 amino acids. Germline V CDR1 and CDR2: MNHEY, SVGAGI. V was clipped by 1 base and J by 4 bases; unmatched bases: 2.